This TCR beta chain was profiled in a study of blood T cells in healthy people across ages. A J-beta primer mix and a sample-barcoded 5' primer were used in a second PCR of about 7 to 12 cycles. Individual samples furnished no less than 3 million CDR3-containing paired-end reads apiece. Via MiXCR, TCRdb re-called the 5' RACE reads, giving one row per CDR3 protein. The sample lists 1.5 million to 2 million distinct CDR3 sequences, about 49% occurring once. Regarding the study as a whole: Among T cells, TCR beta diversity per million cells dropped roughly linearly as age rose. More naive CD4+ cells and higher diversity marked long-lived donors relative to aged donors.

With respect to this clonotype: As yet, its antigen is unknown.

For every donor, a draw yielded ten milliliters of peripheral blood. This TCR derives from a woman aged 40 to 55 in good health. Sequenced material: blood.

The CDR3 nucleotides read TGTGCCAGCAGCCAGGGACGGGACAGGGTGGTCAATGAGCAGTTCTTC. This encodes CASSQGRDRVVNEQFF. The chain uses TRBV7-2 and TRBJ2-1, with 9 bases aligning to TRBD1. Germline lookup yields CDR1 SGHTA and CDR2 FQGNSA. The CDR3 spans 16 residues. V trimming: 5 bases; J trimming: 6 bases; junction bases outside the gene matches: 11. Full variable domain (rest looked up from reference TRBV7-2 and TRBJ2-1): GAGVSQSPSNKVTEKGKDVELRCDPISGHTALYWYRQSLGQGLEFLIYFQGNSAPDKSGLPSDRFSAERTGGSVSTLTIQRTQQEDSAVYLCASSQGRDRVVNEQFFGPGTRLTVL.